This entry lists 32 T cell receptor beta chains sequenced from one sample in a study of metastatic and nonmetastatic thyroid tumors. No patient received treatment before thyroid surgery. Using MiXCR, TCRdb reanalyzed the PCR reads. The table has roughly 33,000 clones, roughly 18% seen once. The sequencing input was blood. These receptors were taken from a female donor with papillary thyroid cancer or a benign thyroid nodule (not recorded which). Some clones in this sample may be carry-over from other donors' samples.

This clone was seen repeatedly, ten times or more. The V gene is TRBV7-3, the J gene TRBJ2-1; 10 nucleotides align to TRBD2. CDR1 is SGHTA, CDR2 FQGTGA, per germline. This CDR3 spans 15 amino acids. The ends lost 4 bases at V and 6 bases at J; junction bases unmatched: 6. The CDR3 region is CASSSGASGSNEQFF. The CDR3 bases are TGTGCCAGCAGCTCGGGGGCTAGCGGGAGCAATGAGCAGTTCTTC.

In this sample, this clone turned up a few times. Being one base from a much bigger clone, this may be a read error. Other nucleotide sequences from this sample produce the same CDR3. This chain's CDR3 is CASGDSETGGNEQFF. The CDR3 nucleotides read TGTGCCAGCGGTGACTCCGAGACAGGGGGTAATGAGCAGTTCTTC. The chain is built from TRBV6-5 and TRBJ2-1; 9 nucleotides line up with TRBD1. Germline CDR1 MNHEY, CDR2 SVGAGI. The V gene end was trimmed by 8 bases and the J gene end by 7 bases; junction bases not matched to a gene: 12. The CDR3 spans 15 residues.

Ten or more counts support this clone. The CDR3 DNA sequence: TGTGCCAGCAGCCCAAACGGGGTAGCGGGGACCCTCTACGAGCAGTACTTC. It yields the protein CASSPNGVAGTLYEQYF. The rearrangement joins TRBV11-1 to TRBJ2-7; 8 bases agree with TRBD2. This CDR3 comprises 17 residues. Germline CDR1 is SGHAT and CDR2 is FQDESV (reference sequence). The junction had 15 bases not matched to a gene; V was cut back by 5 bases and J by 3 bases.

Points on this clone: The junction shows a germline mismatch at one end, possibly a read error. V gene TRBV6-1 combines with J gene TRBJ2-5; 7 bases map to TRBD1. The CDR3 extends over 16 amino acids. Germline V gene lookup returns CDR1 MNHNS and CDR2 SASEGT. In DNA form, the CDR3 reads TGTGCCAGCAGTGAATATCTGCAGGGGGTACAAGAGAACCAGTACTTC. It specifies CASSEYLQGVQENQYF.

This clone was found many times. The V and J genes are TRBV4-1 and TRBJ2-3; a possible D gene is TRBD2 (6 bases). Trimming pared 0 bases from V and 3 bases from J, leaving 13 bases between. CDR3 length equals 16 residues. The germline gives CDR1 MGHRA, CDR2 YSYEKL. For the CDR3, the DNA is TGCGCCAGCAGCCAAGATTGGAGGGAAAGGACAGATACGCAGTATTTT. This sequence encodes CASSQDWRERTDTQYF.

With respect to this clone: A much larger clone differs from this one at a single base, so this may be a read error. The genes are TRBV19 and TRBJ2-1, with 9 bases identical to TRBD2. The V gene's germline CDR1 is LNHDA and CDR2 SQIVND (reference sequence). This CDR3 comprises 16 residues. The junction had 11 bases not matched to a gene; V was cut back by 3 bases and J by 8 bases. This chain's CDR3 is CASSMGIAGVPDEQFF. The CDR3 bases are TGTGCCAGTAGTATGGGGATAGCGGGAGTGCCTGATGAGCAGTTCTTC.

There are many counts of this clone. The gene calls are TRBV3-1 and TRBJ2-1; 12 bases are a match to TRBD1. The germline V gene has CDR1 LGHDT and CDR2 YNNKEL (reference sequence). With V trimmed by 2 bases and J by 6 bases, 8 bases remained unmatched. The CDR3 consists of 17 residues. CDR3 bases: TGTGCCAGCAGCCAAAGGGGACAGGGGGCGCAGAGCAATGAGCAGTTCTTC. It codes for CASSQRGQGAQSNEQFF.

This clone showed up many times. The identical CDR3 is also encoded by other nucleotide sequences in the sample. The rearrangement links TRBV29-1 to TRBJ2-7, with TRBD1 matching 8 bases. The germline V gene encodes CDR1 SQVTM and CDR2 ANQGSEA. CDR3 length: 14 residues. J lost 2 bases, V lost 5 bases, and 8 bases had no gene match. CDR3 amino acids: CSVLGTGGPYEQYF. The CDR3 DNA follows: TGCAGCGTTCTTGGGACAGGAGGCCCCTACGAGCAGTACTTC.

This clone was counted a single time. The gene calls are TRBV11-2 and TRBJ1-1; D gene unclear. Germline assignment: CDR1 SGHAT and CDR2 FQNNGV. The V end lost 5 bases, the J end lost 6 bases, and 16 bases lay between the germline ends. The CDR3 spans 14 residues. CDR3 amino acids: CASSRRVQNAEAFF. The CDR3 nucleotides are TGTGCCAGCAGCAGGAGGGTCCAAAACGCTGAAGCTTTCTTT.

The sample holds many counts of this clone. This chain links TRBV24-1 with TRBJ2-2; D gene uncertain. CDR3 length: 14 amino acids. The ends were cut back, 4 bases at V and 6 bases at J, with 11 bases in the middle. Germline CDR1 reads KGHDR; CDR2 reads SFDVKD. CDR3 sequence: CATSDKRWAGELFF. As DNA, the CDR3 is TGTGCCACCAGTGACAAGAGGTGGGCCGGGGAGCTGTTTTTT.

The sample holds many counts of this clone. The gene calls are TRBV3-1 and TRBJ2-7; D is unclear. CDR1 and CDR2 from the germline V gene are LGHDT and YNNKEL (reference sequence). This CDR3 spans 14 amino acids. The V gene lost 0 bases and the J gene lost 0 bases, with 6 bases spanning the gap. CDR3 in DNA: TGTGCCAGCAGCCAAGATCCCGTCTCCTACGAGCAGTACTTC. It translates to CASSQDPVSYEQYF.

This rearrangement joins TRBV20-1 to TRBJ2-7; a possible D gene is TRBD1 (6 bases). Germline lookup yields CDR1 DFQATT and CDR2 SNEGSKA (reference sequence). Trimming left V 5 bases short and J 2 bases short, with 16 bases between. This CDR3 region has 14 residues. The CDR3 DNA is TGCAGTGCTTTCCGAGGGGGAAGGACCTACGAGCAGTACTTC. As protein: CSAFRGGRTYEQYF.

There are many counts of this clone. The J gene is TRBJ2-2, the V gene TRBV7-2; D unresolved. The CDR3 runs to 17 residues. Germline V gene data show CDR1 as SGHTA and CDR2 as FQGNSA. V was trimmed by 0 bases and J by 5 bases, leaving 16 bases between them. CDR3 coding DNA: TGTGCCAGCAGCTTAGCTGGGTCCCCCCGCGAAACCGGGGAGCTGTTTTTT. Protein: CASSLAGSPRETGELFF.

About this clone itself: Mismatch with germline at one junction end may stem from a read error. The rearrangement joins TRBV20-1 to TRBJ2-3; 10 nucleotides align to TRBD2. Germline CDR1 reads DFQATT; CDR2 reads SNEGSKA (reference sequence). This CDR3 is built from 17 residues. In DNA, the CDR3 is TGCAGTTCTAGAGATTCTACTAGCGGGATTAGGGCAGATACGCAGTATTTT. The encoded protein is CSSRDSTSGIRADTQYF.

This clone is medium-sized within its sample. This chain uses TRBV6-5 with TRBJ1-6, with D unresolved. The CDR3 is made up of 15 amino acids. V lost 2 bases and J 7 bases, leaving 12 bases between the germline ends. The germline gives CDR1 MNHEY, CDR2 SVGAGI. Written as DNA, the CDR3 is TGTGCCAGCAGTTACACCTCGGGCGTAAATTCACCCCTCCACTTT. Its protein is CASSYTSGVNSPLHF.

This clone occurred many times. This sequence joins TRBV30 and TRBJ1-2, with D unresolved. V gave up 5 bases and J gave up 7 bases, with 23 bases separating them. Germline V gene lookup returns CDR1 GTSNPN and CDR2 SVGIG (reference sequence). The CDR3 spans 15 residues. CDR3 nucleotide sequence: TGTGCCTGGGCCCAGCCAATGAGAGGGCCGAGTGGCTACACCTTC. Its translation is CAWAQPMRGPSGYTF.

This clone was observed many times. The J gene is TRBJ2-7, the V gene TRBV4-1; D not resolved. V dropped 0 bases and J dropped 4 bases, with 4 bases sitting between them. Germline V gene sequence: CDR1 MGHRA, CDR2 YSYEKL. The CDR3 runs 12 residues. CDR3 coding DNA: TGCGCCAGCAGCCAAGATCAGTACGAGCAGTACTTC. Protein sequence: CASSQDQYEQYF.

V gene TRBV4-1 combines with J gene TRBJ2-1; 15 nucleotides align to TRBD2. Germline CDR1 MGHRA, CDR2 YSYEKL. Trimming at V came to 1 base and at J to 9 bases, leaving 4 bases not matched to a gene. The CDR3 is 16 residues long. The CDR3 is CASSQGTSGRAAEQFF. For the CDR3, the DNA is TGCGCCAGCAGCCAAGGGACTAGCGGGAGGGCCGCTGAGCAGTTCTTC.

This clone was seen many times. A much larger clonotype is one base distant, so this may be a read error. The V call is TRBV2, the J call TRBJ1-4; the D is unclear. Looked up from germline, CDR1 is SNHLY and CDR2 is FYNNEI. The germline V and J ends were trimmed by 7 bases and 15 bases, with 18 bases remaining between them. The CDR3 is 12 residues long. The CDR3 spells CASNTDVRWMFF. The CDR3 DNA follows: TGTGCCAGCAACACGGACGTCAGGTGGATGTTTTTT.

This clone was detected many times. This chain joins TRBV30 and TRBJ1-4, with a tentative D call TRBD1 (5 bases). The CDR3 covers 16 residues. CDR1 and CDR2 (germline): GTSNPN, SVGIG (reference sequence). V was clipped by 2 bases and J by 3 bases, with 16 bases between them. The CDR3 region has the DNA TGTGCCTGGAGTCTAACTGGACGGGGGTCTAATGAAAAACTGTTTTTT. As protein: CAWSLTGRGSNEKLFF.

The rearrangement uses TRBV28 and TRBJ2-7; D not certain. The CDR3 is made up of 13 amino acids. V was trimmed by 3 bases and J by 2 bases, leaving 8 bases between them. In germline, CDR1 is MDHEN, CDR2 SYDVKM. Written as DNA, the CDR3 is TGTGCCAGCAGTTTCCCCGGAACCTACGAGCAGTACTTC. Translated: CASSFPGTYEQYF.

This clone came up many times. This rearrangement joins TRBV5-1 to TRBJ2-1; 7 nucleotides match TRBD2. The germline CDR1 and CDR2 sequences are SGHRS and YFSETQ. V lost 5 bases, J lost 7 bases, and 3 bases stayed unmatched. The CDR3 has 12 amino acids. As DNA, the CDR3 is TGCGCCAGCAGACTACTAGCGAATGAGCAGTTCTTC. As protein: CASRLLANEQFF.

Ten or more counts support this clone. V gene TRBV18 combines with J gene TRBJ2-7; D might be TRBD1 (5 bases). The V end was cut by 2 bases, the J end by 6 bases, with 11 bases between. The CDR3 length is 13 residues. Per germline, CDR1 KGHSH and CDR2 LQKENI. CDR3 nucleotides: TGTGCCAGCTCACCAACGCCAAGGGGCGAGCAGTACTTC. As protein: CASSPTPRGEQYF.

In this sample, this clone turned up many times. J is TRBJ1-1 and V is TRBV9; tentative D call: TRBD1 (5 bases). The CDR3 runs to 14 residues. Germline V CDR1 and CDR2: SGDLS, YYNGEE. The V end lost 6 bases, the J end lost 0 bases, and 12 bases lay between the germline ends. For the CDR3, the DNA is TGTGCCAGCACAAGACAGAGCATGAACACTGAAGCTTTCTTT. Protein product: CASTRQSMNTEAFF.

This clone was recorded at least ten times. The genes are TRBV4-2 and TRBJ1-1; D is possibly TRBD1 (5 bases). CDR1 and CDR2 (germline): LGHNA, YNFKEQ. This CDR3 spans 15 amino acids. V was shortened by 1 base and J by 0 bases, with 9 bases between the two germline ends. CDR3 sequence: CASSQARAVNTEAFF. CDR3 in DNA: TGTGCCAGCAGCCAAGCCAGGGCGGTGAACACTGAAGCTTTCTTT.

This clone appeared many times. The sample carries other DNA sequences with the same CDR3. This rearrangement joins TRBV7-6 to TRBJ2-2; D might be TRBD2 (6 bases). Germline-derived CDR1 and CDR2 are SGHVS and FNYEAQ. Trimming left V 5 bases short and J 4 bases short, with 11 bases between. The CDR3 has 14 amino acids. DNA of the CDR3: TGTGCCAGCAGCCATTACGGGGGCACCGGGGAGCTGTTTTTT. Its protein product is CASSHYGGTGELFF.

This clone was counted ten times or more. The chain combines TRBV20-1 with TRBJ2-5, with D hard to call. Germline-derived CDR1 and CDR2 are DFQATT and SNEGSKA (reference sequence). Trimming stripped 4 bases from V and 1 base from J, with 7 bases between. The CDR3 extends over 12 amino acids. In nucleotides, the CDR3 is TGCAGTGCTAAGGAAAGCCAAGAGACCCAGTACTTC. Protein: CSAKESQETQYF.

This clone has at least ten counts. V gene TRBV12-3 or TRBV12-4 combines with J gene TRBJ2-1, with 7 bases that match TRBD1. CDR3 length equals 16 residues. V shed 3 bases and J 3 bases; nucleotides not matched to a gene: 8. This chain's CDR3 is CASSFTEGAFYNEQFF. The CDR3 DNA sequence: TGTGCCAGCAGTTTCACTGAGGGGGCGTTCTACAATGAGCAGTTCTTC.

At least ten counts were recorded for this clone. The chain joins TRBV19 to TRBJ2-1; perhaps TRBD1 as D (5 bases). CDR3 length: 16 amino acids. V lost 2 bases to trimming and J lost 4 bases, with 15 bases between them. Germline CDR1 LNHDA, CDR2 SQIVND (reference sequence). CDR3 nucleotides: TGTGCCAGTAGTATATGGGGCCGGGTGGGGTACAATGAGCAGTTCTTC. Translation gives CASSIWGRVGYNEQFF.

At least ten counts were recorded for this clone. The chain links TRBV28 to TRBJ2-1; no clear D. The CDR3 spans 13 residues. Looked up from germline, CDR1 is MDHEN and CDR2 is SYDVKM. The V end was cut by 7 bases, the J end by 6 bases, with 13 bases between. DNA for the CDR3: TGTGCCAGCACCGCCGGTCCACGCAATGAGCAGTTCTTC. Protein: CASTAGPRNEQFF. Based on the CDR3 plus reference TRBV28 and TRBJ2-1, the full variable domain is DVKVTQSSRYLVKRTGEKVFLECVQDMDHENMFWYRQDPGLGLRLIYFSYDVKMKEKGDIPEGYSVSREKKERFSLILESASTNQTSMYLCASTAGPRNEQFFGPGTRLTVL.

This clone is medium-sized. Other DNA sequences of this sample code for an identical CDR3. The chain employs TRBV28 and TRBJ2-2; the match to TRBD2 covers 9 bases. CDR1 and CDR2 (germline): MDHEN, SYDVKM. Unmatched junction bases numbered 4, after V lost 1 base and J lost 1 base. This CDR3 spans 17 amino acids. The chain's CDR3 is CASSLSLTSGNTGELFF. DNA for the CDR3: TGTGCCAGCAGTTTATCTCTGACTAGCGGGAACACCGGGGAGCTGTTTTTT.

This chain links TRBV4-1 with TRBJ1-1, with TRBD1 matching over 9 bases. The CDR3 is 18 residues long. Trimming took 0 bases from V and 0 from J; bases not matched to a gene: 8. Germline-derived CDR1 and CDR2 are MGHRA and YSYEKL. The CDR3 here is CASSQDSQTGGLNTEAFF. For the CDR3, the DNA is TGCGCCAGCAGCCAAGATTCCCAGACAGGGGGGCTGAACACTGAAGCTTTCTTT.